The present entry profiles one T cell receptor (beta chain) with its context. This CDR3 fails to terminate in the conserved phenylalanine or tryptophan, so it likely reflects a read error. The DNA is omitted, as the CDR3 cannot be located on it reliably, and the CDR3 follows TCRdb's listing. This record comes from a study of tumor-infiltrating lymphocytes in primary liver carcinoma. Counting both end residues, the CDR3 totals 13 amino acids. Germline loops: CDR1 SGHAT, CDR2 FQNNGV. The tissue used was unsorted bulk material of roughly 17-32 mg. RNA and DNA were co-extracted from it with the AllPrep DNA/RNA mini kit. Using a constant-region primer together with ProtoScript II reverse transcriptase, TCR beta cDNA was made from around 500 ng of total RNA. Construction of TCR beta libraries relied on three successive nested multiplex PCR rounds employing slightly modified ARM-PCR. Both of the initial two PCR rounds ran for around 9 cycles and employed TRBV1-TRBV30 forward primers alongside a C-beta reverse primer. From the multiplex PCR reads, TCRdb called clonotypes with MiXCR, one entry per CDR3 protein. The table includes about 110,000 distinct CDR3 sequences, 82% detected once.

The origin of this receptor is a man in his forties or fifties with primary liver carcinoma and hepatitis B virus infection. The rearrangement uses TRBV11-2 and TRBJ1-1. Material for sequencing was liver tumor tissue from sampling region 3. The sample's subset: tumor region T3, left-lateral pole. The CDR3: CASSLRGNTEVFV.